This T cell receptor beta chain is from a study of T cells in Graves' hyperthyroidism and ophthalmopathy. Patients affected by ophthalmopathy presented a Clinical Activity Score of at least 3, a NOSPECS grade of at least 4, and disease duration below 3 months. J lost 4 bases, V lost 5 bases, and 7 bases had no gene match. The germline CDR1 and CDR2 sequences are SEHNR and FQNEAQ (reference sequence). This CDR3 comprises 14 residues. For this clonotype: The antigen remains unidentified.

General study points: Ophthalmopathy got predicted by the model a median 6.5 months before its onset.

It was RNA transcripts that yielded the amplified TCR beta CDR3 regions. First-round RT-PCR with HTBI primers amplified the TCR CDR3 region. TCRdb ran MiXCR on the multiplex PCR reads and lists one entry per CDR3 protein. The profile shows fewer than 700,000 distinct CDR3 sequences, over 15% of them singletons. The sequenced material came from blood. The sequence derives from a woman aged 18-30 years with Graves' ophthalmopathy. V gene TRBV7-9 combines with J gene TRBJ2-7; 8 bases line up with TRBD2. CDR3 DNA: TGTGCCAGCAGCCCCCGCGGGGGGCAGTACGAGCAGTACTTC. Its translation: CASSPRGGQYEQYF.